This T cell receptor (beta chain) is drawn from a study of PD-1 blockade in classical Hodgkin lymphoma. Findings and limits, study-wide: Complete responders possessed baseline diversity comparable to newly diagnosed patients. Before treatment, TCR diversity in newly diagnosed patients was reportedly lower than in healthy donors.

The patients all showed relapse after autologous stem cell transplantation, while their brentuximab vedotin exposure varied. Concerning this clone itself: No antigen is known for it.

CDR1 is LNHDA and CDR2 is SQIVND in the germline V gene (reference sequence). The CDR3 totals 16 residues. Trimming took 5 bases from V and 3 from J, leaving 17 bases between them. Sequenced by immunoSEQ multiplex PCR; TCRdb stores in-frame clones only, minus some. The sample includes about 58,000 clones, approximately 90% seen only once; the top ten take about 5.8%. V gene TRBV19 combines with J gene TRBJ2-1; tentative D call: TRBD2 (7 bases). Sequences were derived from peripheral blood mononuclear cells (PBMCs), sampled before the second cycle of nivolumab. The clonotype comes from a human donor with classical Hodgkin lymphoma. Here the CDR3 reads CASSVPRGPYYNEQFF. Here the CDR3 DNA reads TGTGCCAGTAGTGTTCCGCGGGGGCCATACTACAATGAGCAGTTCTTC.